The 15 T cell receptor beta chains below were found in one sample sequenced in a study of human T cells and chemical hapten exposure. The time point here: patch test 1, 2 weeks after DPC sensitization. Treatment in this sample: therapeutic diphenylcyclopropenone sensitization with weekly scalp DPC. TCRdb analysed the RACE reads with MiXCR anew, one entry per CDR3 protein. Of 150,000 to 200,000 distinct CDR3 sequences detected, 20% to 25% appear once; the ten largest clones hold 6.7%. Material: whole blood, obtained in connection with sensitization to the hapten diphenylcyclopropenone (DPC). The receptors were gathered from a woman in her fifties or sixties with alopecia areata. Some clones in this sample may be carry-over from other donors' samples.

The chain is built from TRBV20-1 and TRBJ2-3, with TRBD2 as a possible D gene (6 bases). Germline V gives CDR1 DFQATT, CDR2 SNEGSKA (reference sequence). This CDR3 comprises 15 residues. CDR3 DNA: TGCAGCATAGCGGCACCGATATTAAACACAGATACGCAGTATTTT. This sequence encodes CSIAAPILNTDTQYF.

The chain joins TRBV7-9 to TRBJ2-2; 8 positions agree with TRBD1. Germline assignment: CDR1 SEHNR and CDR2 FQNEAQ (reference sequence). The V segment lost 1 base and the J segment 1 base; nucleotides outside the gene matches: 2. This CDR3 has 16 amino acids. DNA of the CDR3: TGTGCCAGCAGCTTAGGACAGGGGATGAACACCGGGGAGCTGTTTTTT. This translates into CASSLGQGMNTGELFF.

The J gene is TRBJ1-1, the V gene TRBV5-1; perhaps TRBD1 as D (5 bases). The CDR3 sequence is 14 residues long. CDR1 and CDR2 (germline): SGHRS, YFSETQ. Between the trimmed V and J ends, which lost 4 bases and 4 bases, there was a span of 14 bases. DNA for the CDR3: TGCGCCAGCAGCGTGCAGGGTTCCCCCACTGAAGCTTTCTTT. Protein: CASSVQGSPTEAFF.

The table lists this clonotype with a few counts. V usage is TRBV29-1 and J usage is TRBJ1-2; 7 bases map to TRBD1. The trim removed 7 bases at V and 8 bases at J, leaving 7 bases unmatched. Per the germline V gene, CDR1 is SQVTM and CDR2 is ANQGSEA. The CDR3 contains 11 residues. CDR3 sequence: CSAGQAGGYTF. The CDR3 bases are TGCAGCGCCGGACAGGCCGGGGGCTACACCTTC.

A few counts support this clonotype. The chain carries TRBV29-1 and TRBJ2-1, with 7 positions matching TRBD2. Germline assignment: CDR1 SQVTM and CDR2 ANQGSEA. The CDR3 spans 14 residues. The V segment lost 6 bases and the J segment 0 bases; nucleotides outside the gene matches: 5. The DNA for the CDR3 is TGCAGCGTGTGGGGGGGGAGCTCCTACAATGAGCAGTTCTTC. This sequence encodes CSVWGGSSYNEQFF.

This clonotype turned up a few times. The chain links TRBV6-1 to TRBJ2-1; TRBD1 matches at 10 bases. Looked up from germline, CDR1 is MNHNS and CDR2 is SASEGT. The CDR3 is 15 amino acids. V lost 4 bases, J lost 7 bases, and 7 bases stayed unmatched. CDR3 DNA: TGTGCCAGCAGTGTGGAGACAGGGGGCTATAATGAGCAGTTCTTC. Encoded protein: CASSVETGGYNEQFF.

This clonotype was detected only a few times. The genes are TRBV27 and TRBJ2-2; either TRBD1 or TRBD2 may supply D (5 bases each). With 1 base removed from V and 5 bases from J, the gap between germline ends came to 11 bases. The V gene's germline CDR1 is MNHEY and CDR2 SMNVEV (reference sequence). CDR3 length: 15 amino acids. CDR3 residues: CASSLWDARTGELFF. DNA of the CDR3: TGTGCCAGCAGTTTATGGGACGCAAGAACCGGGGAGCTGTTTTTT.

This clonotype was counted between two and nine times. DNA of the CDR3: TGCAGCGTTCGAAGGGGTATCACCGGGGAGCTGTTTTTT. This sequence encodes CSVRRGITGELFF. V and J are TRBV29-1 and TRBJ2-2, with D possibly TRBD1 on 5 matching bases. The length of the CDR3 is 13 residues. V shed 5 bases and J shed 4 bases, with 11 bases lying between them. Germline V gene lookup returns CDR1 SQVTM and CDR2 ANQGSEA.

V and J are TRBV7-9 and TRBJ1-3; tentative D call: TRBD1 (5 bases). Germline V gene lookup returns CDR1 SEHNR and CDR2 FQNEAQ (reference sequence). This CDR3 is built from 15 residues. V gave up 3 bases and J gave up 0 bases, with 9 bases separating them. CDR3 DNA sequence: TGTGCCAGCAGCTTCGGGGGTACCTCTGGAAACACCATATATTTT. It specifies CASSFGGTSGNTIYF.

This chain uses TRBV29-1 with TRBJ2-3; D unresolved. Germline V gives CDR1 SQVTM, CDR2 ANQGSEA. Trimming took off 6 bases at V and 4 bases at J, with 5 bases between the two ends. The CDR3 contains 10 residues. The CDR3 is CSVGPDTQYF. CDR3 DNA sequence: TGCAGCGTCGGGCCAGATACGCAGTATTTT.

This clonotype appeared a single time. The J gene is TRBJ2-2, the V gene TRBV10-3; the match to TRBD2 covers 12 bases. The CDR3 extends over 17 amino acids. V was pared by 0 bases and J by 5 bases, with 4 bases of the junction left unmatched. Germline lookup yields CDR1 ENHRY and CDR2 SYGVKD. The CDR3, as DNA: TGTGCCATCAGTGAGTCTCTAGCGGGAGGGCCGACCGGGGAGCTGTTTTTT. Translated: CAISESLAGGPTGELFF.

This clonotype was seen more than once but under ten times. Written as DNA, the CDR3 is TGTGCCAGCAGTTTCTACGGCTCTGGGGCCAACGTCCTGACTTTC. It specifies CASSFYGSGANVLTF. The chain has TRBV27 and TRBJ2-6; D unclear. V shed 3 bases and J shed 0 bases, with 6 bases lying between them. Germline CDR1 is MNHEY and CDR2 is SMNVEV (reference sequence). The CDR3 spans 15 residues.

This chain links TRBV3-1 with TRBJ2-3, with 10 bases that match TRBD2. This CDR3 has 16 residues. CDR1 and CDR2 from the germline V gene are LGHDT and YNNKEL (reference sequence). J gave up 3 bases and V 3 bases, and 6 bases lay outside the gene matches. The CDR3 DNA sequence: TGTGCCAGCAGCCAGACAGCGGGAGGGATAACAGATACGCAGTATTTT. Translation: CASSQTAGGITDTQYF.

In this sample, this clonotype turned up a few times. This chain uses TRBV27 with TRBJ1-1, with 8 bases that match TRBD1. The CDR3 length is 14 residues. Looked up from germline, CDR1 is MNHEY and CDR2 is SMNVEV (reference sequence). Trimming took 6 bases from V and 6 from J; bases not matched to a gene: 9. The CDR3 sequence is CASRLTGGPPEAFF. The CDR3, as DNA: TGTGCCAGCAGGTTAACAGGGGGTCCCCCTGAAGCTTTCTTT.

This chain uses TRBV20-1 with TRBJ2-7, with 9 nucleotides matching TRBD2. This CDR3 comprises 17 residues. Germline CDR1 reads DFQATT; CDR2 reads SNEGSKA (reference sequence). Trimming cost V 0 bases and J 0 bases; bases outside gene matches: 9. CDR3 sequence (DNA): TGCAGTGCTAGAGATCTAGCACTAGCGGGCTTCTCCTACGAGCAGTACTTC. Translation: CSARDLALAGFSYEQYF.